A selection of T cell receptor beta chains follows, all from one sample in a study of T cell repertoires in cytomegalovirus infection. Their antigens are not known. TCRdb re-called the reads through MiXCR, storing one row per CDR3 protein. This table holds 680,000 or so distinct CDR3 sequences, around 31% found once. This specimen was cultured PBMCs, taken from culture after CMV antigen stimulation. The receptors here all came from a human donor in good health (CMV status not recorded). Some clones in this sample may be carry-over from other donors' samples. Each CDR3 is given with its conserved first and last residue. The order of the fields is D gene, V gene, clone size, J gene, CDR3 DNA, CDR3 protein. A D gene is named only where the DNA matches it firmly. Size is stated for part of the rows, as once, few or many counts, or as a class when the clone is expanded.

TRBD2	TRBV28	NA	TRBJ2-2	TGTGCCAGCAGTTCACCCCGCGCCCTAGCGGAAAACACCGGGGAGCTGTTTTTT	CASSSPRALAENTGELFF
NA	TRBV7-8	many	TRBJ1-5	TGTGCCAGCAGCTTAGCGTACTCGAGCAATCAGCCCCAGCATTTT	CASSLAYSSNQPQHF
TRBD1	TRBV4-1	NA	TRBJ2-7	TGCGCCAGCAGCCAAGAAACGGGACAGGGGTACGAGCAGTACTTC	CASSQETGQGYEQYF
NA	TRBV7-2	few	TRBJ2-7	TGTGCCAGCAGCTCGGCCCTCTCCTACGAGCAGTACTTC	CASSSALSYEQYF
NA	TRBV7-8	few	TRBJ2-3	TGTGCCAGCAGCTTAGTGTGGCCCCGGGACACTGACACAGATACGCAGTATTTT	CASSLVWPRDTDTDTQYF
TRBD2	TRBV19	once	TRBJ2-7	TGTGCCACCTCAGGACTAGCGGTCTACGAGCAGTACTTC	CATSGLAVYEQYF
NA	TRBV10-3	NA	TRBJ1-1	TGTGCCATCAGTGAGCGACCGTTGGGAGCTTTCTTT	CAISERPLGAFF
NA	TRBV29-1	few	TRBJ1-2	TGCAGCGTTGAAGGCGGACAGTCGGGAAAATATGGCTACACCTTC	CSVEGGQSGKYGYTF
NA	TRBV7-2	many	TRBJ1-1	TGTGCCAGCAGCTTACAAACAAACACTGAAGCTTTCTTT	CASSLQTNTEAFF
NA	TRBV7-2	NA	TRBJ2-7	TGTGCCAGCAGCTTAGCCGGGAACATCGAGCAGTACTTC	CASSLAGNIEQYF
TRBD1	TRBV4-1	NA	TRBJ1-6	TGCGCCAGCAGCGACCGGGACAGCTCCTATAATTCACCCCTCCACTTT	CASSDRDSSYNSPLHF
TRBD2	TRBV5-4	NA	TRBJ2-3	TGTGCCAGCAGCTTCCCCGGGCTAGCGGGAGAGTTTACAGATACGCAGTATTTT	CASSFPGLAGEFTDTQYF